Following are 22 T cell receptor beta chains from one sample sequenced in a study of immune evolution from preneoplasia to lung adenocarcinoma. Repertoires were generated with immunoSEQ multiplex PCR, while TCRdb's copy carries only in-frame clones and drops some. The table includes roughly 6,100 clones, roughly 80% detected once. The sequencing input was FFPE minimally invasive lung adenocarcinoma tissue. All receptors come from a person over 45 with lung adenocarcinoma.

The gene calls are TRBV28 and TRBJ1-6; D gene unclear. V shed 3 bases and J shed 10 bases, with 16 bases lying between them. Germline V gene sequence: CDR1 MDHEN, CDR2 SYDVKM. This CDR3 spans 15 amino acids. The DNA of the CDR3 is TGTGCCAGCAGTTTGCCGCCGGGGTTAGAGTCACCCCTCCACTTT. As protein: CASSLPPGLESPLHF.

The V and J genes are TRBV5-6 and TRBJ2-7; a possible D gene is TRBD2 (5 bases). The CDR3 has 13 amino acids. Trimming pared 3 bases from V and 9 bases from J, leaving 16 bases between. Germline V lookup: CDR1 SGHDT, CDR2 YYEEEE. CDR3 residues: CASSSARGIMQYF. The CDR3 region has the DNA TGTGCCAGCAGCTCCGCGAGAGGGATCATGCAGTACTTC.

This clone was found a few times. This chain links TRBV5-1 with TRBJ1-2; a possible D gene is TRBD1 (5 bases). Trimming shortened V by 1 base and J by 4 bases, and 8 bases separated the two germline ends. Germline V gene sequence: CDR1 SGHRS, CDR2 YFSETQ. The CDR3 covers 13 residues. The CDR3 DNA follows: TGCGCCAGCAGCTTGACGGACACCTATGGCTACACCTTC. It codes for CASSLTDTYGYTF. Drawing the rest from reference TRBV5-1 and TRBJ1-2, the complete variable domain is KAGVTQTPRYLIKTRGQQVTLSCSPISGHRSVSWYQQTPGQGLQFLFEYFSETQRNKGNFPGRFSGRQFSNSRSEMNVSTLELGDSALYLCASSLTDTYGYTFGSGTRLTVV.

The V gene is TRBV5-1, the J gene TRBJ2-7; unclear D gene. Germline CDR1 reads SGHRS; CDR2 reads YFSETQ. CDR3 length: 14 residues. The V end lost 3 bases, the J end lost 3 bases, and 13 bases lay between the germline ends. The CDR3 DNA follows: TGCGCCAGCAGCTCCTCCGTTAGGTTCTACGAGCAGTACTTC. Protein: CASSSSVRFYEQYF. The whole variable domain, remainder taken from reference TRBV5-1 and TRBJ2-7, is KAGVTQTPRYLIKTRGQQVTLSCSPISGHRSVSWYQQTPGQGLQFLFEYFSETQRNKGNFPGRFSGRQFSNSRSEMNVSTLELGDSALYLCASSSSVRFYEQYFGPGTRLTVT.

The V call is TRBV12-5, the J call TRBJ2-1; no clear D. This CDR3 is 13 amino acids long. V was trimmed by 0 bases and J by 7 bases, leaving 7 bases between them. Per the germline V gene, CDR1 is LGHNT and CDR2 is FRNRAP. The CDR3, as DNA: TGTGCTAGTGGTTTGGTAATGGAGAATGAGCAGTTCTTC. As protein: CASGLVMENEQFF.

In its sample, this clone was seen once. The rearrangement links TRBV18 to TRBJ2-2; the D is unclear. The CDR3 length is 12 residues. The germline V gene encodes CDR1 KGHSH and CDR2 LQKENI. V lost 2 bases, J lost 7 bases, and 5 bases lay in between. The CDR3 protein is CASSPSHGELFF. CDR3 nucleotides: TGTGCCAGCTCACCATCTCACGGGGAGCTGTTTTTT.

The V and J genes are TRBV6-1 and TRBJ1-5; D call uncertain. CDR3 size: 15 residues. The germline V and J ends were trimmed by 4 bases and 2 bases, with 12 bases remaining between them. Germline lookup yields CDR1 MNHNS and CDR2 SASEGT. DNA for the CDR3: TGTGCCAGCAGTGCCCCCTCCGATGGCAATCAGCCCCAGCATTTT. Its protein is CASSAPSDGNQPQHF.

The chain employs TRBV21-1 and TRBJ2-7. TRBV21-1 has pseudogene status. This CDR3 spans 15 amino acids. In nucleotides, the CDR3 is TGTGCCAGCAGCAAAGTGTGGGACGGTCCCTACGAGCAGTACTTC. This sequence encodes CASSKVWDGPYEQYF.

The chain links TRBV15 to TRBJ1-2; 7 bases fit TRBD1. The V gene's germline CDR1 is LNHNV and CDR2 YYDKDF (reference sequence). Unmatched junction bases numbered 1, after V lost 1 base and J lost 2 bases. This CDR3 is built from 14 residues. The CDR3 is CATSRGDRNYGYTF. The CDR3 DNA reads TGTGCCACCAGCAGAGGGGACAGAAACTATGGCTACACCTTC. Supplemented by reference TRBV15 and TRBJ1-2, the full variable domain reads DAMVIQNPRYQVTQFGKPVTLSCSQTLNHNVMYWYQQKSSQAPKLLFHYYDKDFNNEADTPDNFQSRRPNTSFCFLDIRSPGLGDTAMYLCATSRGDRNYGYTFGSGTRLTVV.

The CDR3 here is CASSANWDEQYF. CDR3 DNA: TGTGCCAGCAGTGCAAATTGGGACGAGCAGTACTTC. This chain uses TRBV28 with TRBJ2-7; D not resolved. The germline gives CDR1 MDHEN, CDR2 SYDVKM. The CDR3 has 12 amino acids. Trimming removed 5 bases from V and 5 bases from J, with 10 bases in between.

This chain uses TRBV7-8 with TRBJ2-1; the D gene could be TRBD1 or TRBD2 (6 bases each). The V end was cut by 2 bases, the J end by 5 bases, with 19 bases between. Germline values: CDR1 SGHVS, CDR2 FQNEAQ. The CDR3 length is 17 residues. The CDR3 bases are TGTGCCAGCAGCTTATATGGTAGGGGGGACCGCAACAATGAGCAGTTCTTC. Translation gives CASSLYGRGDRNNEQFF. Variable domain in full (rest from reference TRBV7-8 and TRBJ2-1): GAGVSQSPRYKVAKRGQDVALRCDPISGHVSLFWYQQALGQGPEFLTYFQNEAQLDKSGLPSDRFFAERPEGSVSTLKIQRTQQEDSAVYLCASSLYGRGDRNNEQFFGPGTRLTVL.

This clone was observed once. In nucleotides, the CDR3 is TGTGCCAGCAGGAATGGGGGTAGCCCTACCTACGAGCAGTACTTC. The encoded protein is CASRNGGSPTYEQYF. The chain recombines TRBV19 with TRBJ2-7; D is possibly TRBD1 or TRBD2 (5 bases each). The CDR3 sequence is 15 residues long. V was cut by 9 bases and J by 2 bases, with 20 bases left in between. Germline V CDR1 and CDR2: LNHDA, SQIVND (reference sequence).

The rearrangement links TRBV9 to TRBJ1-3; D perhaps matches TRBD1 (5 bases). Trimming pared 3 bases from V and 6 bases from J, leaving 19 bases between. The CDR3 covers 16 residues. CDR1 and CDR2 (germline): SGDLS, YYNGEE. DNA of the CDR3: TGTGCCAGCAGCGCCGTGTCTCGGCAGGGAGTAAACACCATATATTTT. Its translation is CASSAVSRQGVNTIYF.

The chain uses TRBV27 and TRBJ2-1, with 11 bases aligning to TRBD2. Losses at the gene ends were 6 bases for V and 6 bases for J; bases not matched to a gene: 13. The CDR3 spans 17 residues. CDR1 and CDR2 (germline): MNHEY, SMNVEV (reference sequence). CDR3 in DNA: TGTGCCAGCAGACCAGGGACTAGCGGAAAGGGGCTCAATGAGCAGTTCTTC. It specifies CASRPGTSGKGLNEQFF.

The gene calls are TRBV7-9 and TRBJ2-3, with D uncertain. The V gene lost 3 bases and the J gene lost 4 bases, with 2 bases spanning the gap. CDR1 is SEHNR and CDR2 is FQNEAQ in the germline V gene (reference sequence). This CDR3 is 11 amino acids long. The CDR3 nucleotides read TGTGCCAGCAGCTTCGCAGATACGCAGTATTTT. Translation gives CASSFADTQYF.

J is TRBJ1-2 and V is TRBV5-5; 7 nucleotides align to TRBD1. The germline V gene has CDR1 SGHKS and CDR2 YYEKEE (reference sequence). V trimming: 4 bases; J trimming: 6 bases; junction bases outside the gene matches: 9. The CDR3 loop spans 14 amino acids. In DNA form, the CDR3 reads TGTGCCAGCAGCCGGAAGGGGACAGAAGATGGCTACACCTTC. This codes for CASSRKGTEDGYTF.

This chain links TRBV19 with TRBJ1-1; D is unclear. The CDR3 has 13 residues. Germline CDR1 reads LNHDA; CDR2 reads SQIVND (reference sequence). The V and J ends lost 8 bases and 2 bases respectively, with 12 bases between them. The CDR3 nucleotides read TGTGCCAGTCTGTGGGGTCCTAACACTGAAGCTTTCTTT. Protein: CASLWGPNTEAFF.

In the case of this clone: The junction shows a germline mismatch at one end, possibly a read error. The gene calls are TRBV5-1 and TRBJ2-1; D remains unclear. Germline V gives CDR1 SGHRS, CDR2 YFSETQ. The CDR3 totals 13 residues. CDR3 loop: CASRFTSYNEQFF. In nucleotides, the CDR3 is TGCGCCAGCCGCTTCACCTCCTACAATGAGCAGTTCTTC.

The chain links TRBV10-3 to TRBJ2-1, with D possibly TRBD1 on 6 matching bases. V lost 9 bases, J lost 8 bases, and 17 bases lay in between. CDR1 and CDR2 (germline): ENHRY, SYGVKD. CDR3 length: 13 amino acids. The CDR3 reads CAITNQQGDEQFF. The CDR3 DNA is TGTGCCATTACCAACCAACAGGGAGATGAGCAGTTCTTC.

The chain carries TRBV6-6 and TRBJ2-7; unclear D gene. Germline CDR1 is MNHNY and CDR2 is SVGAGI (reference sequence). This CDR3 comprises 13 residues. Trimming removed 2 bases from V and 6 bases from J, with 11 bases in between. CDR3: CASSYPDRAEQYF. CDR3 in DNA: TGTGCCAGCAGTTACCCAGATAGGGCCGAGCAGTACTTC.

The chain is built from TRBV13 and TRBJ2-5; 8 bases align to TRBD1. Germline CDR1 reads PRHDT; CDR2 reads FYEKMQ (reference sequence). V gave up 6 bases and J gave up 5 bases; unmatched junction bases: 8. This CDR3 is 14 amino acids long. DNA of the CDR3: TGTGCCAGCAGGACGACAGGGGCAGGGGAGACCCAGTACTTC. Protein: CASRTTGAGETQYF.

The chain combines TRBV4-3 with TRBJ1-2; perhaps TRBD1 as D (6 bases). The germline V gene has CDR1 LGHNA and CDR2 YSLEER. The CDR3 is 16 amino acids. Between the trimmed V and J ends, which lost 1 base and 1 base, there was a span of 13 bases. CDR3 coding DNA: TGCGCCAGCAGCCAAGCACAGGGCCAAGTTAACTATGGCTACACCTTC. Protein product: CASSQAQGQVNYGYTF.